This TCR beta chain is drawn from a study of blood T cell repertoires in COVID-19. At the level of the study: Researchers got acute and convalescent COVID-19 samples from the United States, Italy and Spain.

Some clones are missing from TCRdb's copy, which holds only in-frame ones; the method was immunoSEQ multiplex PCR. The data hold 55,000 to 60,000 clones, with about three quarters observed a single time. CDR3 length: 17 residues. The germline V gene has CDR1 LNHDA and CDR2 SQIVND (reference sequence). V lost 6 bases and J lost 8; bases outside the gene matches: 13. This clone appeared a few times. The rearrangement joins TRBV19 to TRBJ1-6, with 10 nucleotides matching TRBD1. Sequences were obtained from peripheral blood. This sequence originates from a man aged 50 to 60 with active or convalescent COVID-19. The CDR3 sequence is CASRGSRDRGPDSPLHF. The CDR3 bases are TGTGCCAGTAGAGGATCCCGGGACAGGGGTCCCGATTCACCCCTCCACTTT.